This T cell receptor (beta chain) came from a study of blood T cell repertoires in COVID-19. As for the study in general: Acute and convalescent COVID-19 specimens originated in the United States, Italy and Spain. Nucleic acid was either cDNA or gDNA, and it came from T cells, B-cell-depleted T cells, or PBMCs.

The data were produced by immunoSEQ multiplex PCR, yet TCRdb's version contains in-frame clones alone and is incomplete. The sample includes a few hundred thousand clones, just under 90% seen only once; the top ten take roughly 9.4%. The germline CDR1 and CDR2 sequences are MDHEN and SYDVKM. V was cut by 3 bases and J by 6 bases, with 15 bases left in between. This CDR3 is 16 amino acids long. Individuals aged about 18 to 90 years were recruited from 24 US areas. Categorization into cohorts depended on clinical history that participants reported. The sequence was obtained from a woman in her 50s who had recovered from COVID-19. The sample was PBMCs or T cells enriched from blood (not recorded which). The chain employs TRBV28 and TRBJ1-6; maybe TRBD1 (6 bases). The CDR3 nucleotides read TGTGCCAGCAGTTTTCCCTCAGCAGGGGTTAATTCACCCCTCCACTTT. The encoded protein is CASSFPSAGVNSPLHF.